The 6 T cell receptor beta chains below come from one sample, sequenced in a study of shared clonotypes between healthy human individuals. The data were produced by immunoSEQ multiplex PCR, yet TCRdb's version contains in-frame clones alone and is incomplete. The table has about 2.3 million clones, approximately 95% seen once. Sequenced material: naive CD4+ T cells from PBMCs. Documented subset: CD45RA+ positively selected. The source of these receptors is a man in his late teens or twenties in good health. Some clones in this sample may be carry-over from other donors' samples.

V gene TRBV7-5 combines with J gene TRBJ2-7. TRBV7-5 is a pseudogene locus. The CDR3 runs to 13 residues. In nucleotides, the CDR3 is TGTGCCAGAAGCAACACAAGGTTATACGAGCAGTACTTC. It is translated as CARSNTRLYEQYF.

The chain employs TRBV6-5 and TRBJ1-6; D might be TRBD1 (6 bases). The V end was cut by 4 bases, the J end by 4 bases, with 11 bases between. Germline CDR1 is MNHEY and CDR2 is SVGAGI. The CDR3 is made up of 15 amino acids. The CDR3 region is CASSWDTTYNSPLHF. CDR3 nucleotides: TGTGCCAGCAGTTGGGACACCACTTATAATTCACCCCTCCACTTT.

The chain combines TRBV5-1 with TRBJ1-1; D is perhaps TRBD1 (5 bases). Looked up from germline, CDR1 is SGHRS and CDR2 is YFSETQ. V was trimmed by 0 bases and J by 4 bases, leaving 16 bases between them. The CDR3 runs 16 residues. The CDR3 here is CASSLGAGWSSTEAFF. The CDR3 nucleotides are TGCGCCAGCAGCTTGGGGGCAGGGTGGAGTAGCACTGAAGCTTTCTTT.

Concerning this clone: At the DNA level, this CDR3 is encoded by other sequences in the same sample as well. The chain joins TRBV28 to TRBJ1-5; 11 nucleotides align to TRBD1. Unmatched junction bases numbered 3, after V lost 1 base and J lost 4 bases. The germline V gene has CDR1 MDHEN and CDR2 SYDVKM. CDR3 length: 16 amino acids. In nucleotides, the CDR3 is TGTGCCAGCAGTTTATCCGGGACAGGGGGGAATCAGCCCCAGCATTTT. Amino acid sequence: CASSLSGTGGNQPQHF.

This sequence joins TRBV5-1 and TRBJ2-5; D gene uncertain. Trimming removed 0 bases from V and 7 bases from J, with 7 bases in between. Germline CDR1 and CDR2: SGHRS and YFSETQ. This CDR3 has 12 residues. The CDR3: CASSLEVGTQYF. For the CDR3, the DNA is TGCGCCAGCAGCTTGGAGGTCGGGACCCAGTACTTC.

The chain employs TRBV5-7 and TRBJ2-4; D is unclear. TRBV5-7 qualifies as an ORF whose function is uncertain. V lost 0 bases and J 7 bases, leaving 14 bases between the germline ends. The length of the CDR3 is 15 residues. Here the CDR3 reads CASSLERLLGNIQYF. The CDR3 nucleotides are TGTGCCAGCAGCTTGGAGAGGCTCCTCGGGAACATTCAGTACTTC.